A single sample gave rise to the 13 T cell receptor beta chains below, sequenced in a study of T cells after yellow fever vaccination. TCRdb reprocessed the 5' RACE reads via MiXCR and lists one record per CDR3 protein. The sample contains about 340,000 distinct CDR3 sequences, roughly 4% of which appear only once. This material consisted of PBMCs, taken 5 days after the yellow fever booster vaccination. Receptor source: a man aged 18 to 30 who received the YFV17D yellow fever vaccine.

J is TRBJ1-5 and V is TRBV5-1; D ambiguous. This CDR3 contains 15 residues. Germline V gene lookup returns CDR1 SGHRS and CDR2 YFSETQ. V was cut by 0 bases and J by 0 bases, with 7 bases left in between. The CDR3 region is CASSLGPYSNQPQHF. The DNA of the CDR3 is TGCGCCAGCAGCTTGGGACCCTATAGCAATCAGCCCCAGCATTTT.

In this sample, this clonotype turned up a few times. The rearrangement joins TRBV27 to TRBJ1-6; D is undetermined. Trimming shortened V by 3 bases and J by 6 bases, and 9 bases separated the two germline ends. This CDR3 comprises 14 residues. Germline CDR1 is MNHEY and CDR2 is SMNVEV (reference sequence). CDR3 coding DNA: TGTGCCAGCAGTTTTGGGCGCCCTAATTCACCCCTCCACTTT. This encodes CASSFGRPNSPLHF.

This clonotype was seen only a few times. This chain joins TRBV12-3 or TRBV12-4 and TRBJ1-2, with no clear D. The CDR3 sequence is 14 residues long. V lost 4 bases and J 4 bases, leaving 13 bases between the germline ends. The CDR3 protein is CASSYVSRTYGYTF. CDR3 DNA sequence: TGTGCCAGCAGTTACGTCTCCAGAACCTATGGCTACACCTTC.

The chain uses TRBV7-2 and TRBJ1-2, with D possibly matching TRBD1 (6 bases). Germline V gene data show CDR1 as SGHTA and CDR2 as FQGNSA. The germline V and J ends were trimmed by 5 bases and 4 bases, with 14 bases remaining between them. The CDR3 contains 14 residues. The CDR3 region is CASSQDSPVYGYTF. CDR3 bases: TGTGCCAGCAGCCAGGACAGCCCTGTCTATGGCTACACCTTC.

This clonotype came up many times. The rearrangement uses TRBV2 and TRBJ2-2; D possibly corresponds to TRBD2 (6 bases). V was shortened by 6 bases and J by 5 bases, with 13 bases between the two germline ends. This CDR3 has 14 amino acids. Germline V CDR1 and CDR2: SNHLY, FYNNEI. CDR3 amino acids: CASSPNGGTGELFF. The CDR3 DNA sequence: TGTGCCAGCAGCCCTAATGGGGGGACCGGGGAGCTGTTTTTT.

This clonotype has at least ten counts. The V call is TRBV27, the J call TRBJ2-7; weak D call: TRBD1 (5 bases). Per the germline V gene, CDR1 is MNHEY and CDR2 is SMNVEV (reference sequence). Trimming removed 4 bases from V and 3 bases from J, with 10 bases in between. The CDR3 spans 13 residues. The CDR3 is CASSWGTNYEQYF. CDR3 nucleotide sequence: TGTGCCAGCAGTTGGGGCACAAACTACGAGCAGTACTTC.

This chain links TRBV5-4 with TRBJ1-1; D remains ambiguous. The germline V gene encodes CDR1 SGHNT and CDR2 YYREEE (reference sequence). The CDR3 runs 12 residues. The V end was cut by 0 bases, the J end by 5 bases, with 5 bases between. In DNA, the CDR3 is TGTGCCAGCAGCTTGGACGAGACTGAAGCTTTCTTT. Translating it yields CASSLDETEAFF.

V is TRBV5-6 and J is TRBJ2-5; possibly TRBD1 or TRBD2 for D (5 bases each). Germline loops: CDR1 SGHDT, CDR2 YYEEEE. The CDR3 totals 14 residues. V was trimmed by 0 bases and J by 5 bases, leaving 11 bases between them. The CDR3 DNA reads TGTGCCAGCAGCTTGGGTGGGGGTGTGGAGACCCAGTACTTC. This gives the protein CASSLGGGVETQYF.

This clonotype was counted between two and nine times. The chain links TRBV14 to TRBJ2-3; a possible D gene is TRBD1 (5 bases). The V gene lost 4 bases and the J gene lost 0 bases, with 8 bases spanning the gap. Germline CDR1 and CDR2: SGHDN and FVKESK. The CDR3 contains 14 residues. The CDR3 is CASSPAGSTDTQYF. DNA of the CDR3: TGTGCCAGCAGCCCCGCAGGGAGCACAGATACGCAGTATTTT.

This clonotype was observed many times. The chain carries TRBV7-2 and TRBJ2-5, with D perhaps assigned TRBD1 or TRBD2 (5 bases each). This CDR3 region has 13 residues. Germline V gene data show CDR1 as SGHTA and CDR2 as FQGNSA. V lost 6 bases, J lost 5 bases, and 13 bases lay in between. The CDR3: CASRLGAGETQYF. CDR3 nucleotide sequence: TGTGCCAGCAGACTAGGGGCCGGGGAGACCCAGTACTTC.

The gene calls are TRBV6-6 and TRBJ1-4, with D uncertain. Germline V gene data show CDR1 as MNHNY and CDR2 as SVGAGI (reference sequence). V was pared by 0 bases and J by 0 bases, with 11 bases between. The CDR3 loop spans 17 amino acids. The CDR3 bases are TGTGCCAGCAGTTACTCTGCCCGGATATCAACTAATGAAAAACTGTTTTTT. It specifies CASSYSARISTNEKLFF.

This clonotype appeared many times. This rearrangement joins TRBV28 to TRBJ2-5; TRBD2 is a possible D gene (6 bases). V was trimmed by 2 bases and J by 4 bases, leaving 8 bases between them. Germline CDR1 reads MDHEN; CDR2 reads SYDVKM. The CDR3 is 13 residues long. CDR3 DNA sequence: TGTGCCAGCAGTTTAAACGGGGGAGAGACCCAGTACTTC. Translating it yields CASSLNGGETQYF.

V usage is TRBV30 and J usage is TRBJ2-2; D gene unclear. Per germline, CDR1 GTSNPN and CDR2 SVGIG (reference sequence). CDR3 length: 12 amino acids. V shed 5 bases and J shed 1 base, with 5 bases lying between them. CDR3 nucleotide sequence: TGTGCCTGGCGCTTGAACACCGGGGAGCTGTTTTTT. Translating gives CAWRLNTGELFF.